Listed here are 18 T cell receptor beta chains from one sample, sequenced in a study of blood T cell repertoires in COVID-19. Generated by immunoSEQ multiplex PCR, the TCRdb table keeps only in-frame clones and is missing some. Of around 80,000 clones listed, roughly 87% are singletons. The sequencing input was peripheral blood. Every receptor here comes from a man at least 80 years old with acute or convalescent COVID-19.

The chain recombines TRBV3-1 (or the pseudogene TRBV3-2) with TRBJ2-3; D call uncertain. This CDR3 spans 14 amino acids. V was pared by 2 bases and J by 0 bases, with 6 bases between. Germline V gene data show CDR1 as LGHDT and CDR2 as YNNKEL (reference sequence). This CDR3 reads CASSQPSSTDTQYF. CDR3 nucleotide sequence: TGTGCCAGCAGCCAACCGAGTAGCACAGATACGCAGTATTTT.

The chain is built from TRBV10-3 and TRBJ1-2; the D gene is possibly TRBD1 (5 bases). The CDR3 is 15 amino acids. CDR1 ENHRY and CDR2 SYGVKD come from the germline V gene. V lost 3 bases and J lost 2, with 13 bases in between. This CDR3 reads CAISDRQTTNYGYTF. CDR3 bases: TGTGCCATCAGTGACCGACAGACGACCAACTATGGCTACACCTTC.

This chain uses TRBV19 with TRBJ1-4; 7 bases match TRBD1. Germline-derived CDR1 and CDR2 are LNHDA and SQIVND (reference sequence). The length of the CDR3 is 15 residues. Trimming took 5 bases from V and 5 from J; bases not matched to a gene: 8. The CDR3 region has the DNA TGTGCCAGTAGTGGTACCGGGACAGTCAATGAAAAACTGTTTTTT. This sequence encodes CASSGTGTVNEKLFF. The entire variable domain, with the rest obtained from reference TRBV19 and TRBJ1-4, is as follows: DGGITQSPKYLFRKEGQNVTLSCEQNLNHDAMYWYRQDPGQGLRLIYYSQIVNDFQKGDIAEGYSVSREKKESFPLTVTSAQKNPTAFYLCASSGTGTVNEKLFFGSGTQLSVL.

CDR3 in amino acids: CASSILDGGAPYNEQFF. The CDR3 DNA sequence: TGTGCCAGTAGTATACTGGATGGGGGCGCCCCCTACAATGAGCAGTTCTTC. The J gene is TRBJ2-1, the V gene TRBV19; D perhaps matches TRBD1 (6 bases). The CDR3 sequence is 17 residues long. V gave up 2 bases and J gave up 2 bases, with 16 bases separating them. CDR1 is LNHDA and CDR2 is SQIVND in the germline V gene (reference sequence).

The chain recombines TRBV10-3 with TRBJ1-3; D possibly corresponds to TRBD1 (5 bases). The germline V gene encodes CDR1 ENHRY and CDR2 SYGVKD. This CDR3 contains 15 residues. V was trimmed by 6 bases and J by 0 bases, leaving 12 bases between them. The CDR3 here is CAISTGPNSGNTIYF. CDR3 in DNA: TGTGCCATCAGCACAGGTCCAAACTCTGGAAACACCATATATTTT.

V gene TRBV3-1 (or the pseudogene TRBV3-2) combines with J gene TRBJ1-2; D perhaps matches TRBD1 (5 bases). From germline, CDR1 is LGHDT and CDR2 YNNKEL (reference sequence). This CDR3 spans 15 amino acids. Between the trimmed V and J ends, which lost 2 bases and 7 bases, there was a span of 17 bases. CDR3 bases: TGTGCCAGCAGCCAAAGGGGCCGTTTAGGACCTGGCTACACCTTC. Residues: CASSQRGRLGPGYTF.

The chain joins TRBV5-4 to TRBJ2-7; TRBD2 matches 12 bases. The CDR3 length is 14 residues. V shed 4 bases, J shed 3 bases, and the junction held 2 bases outside the gene matches. Germline V gene sequence: CDR1 SGHNT, CDR2 YYREEE (reference sequence). CDR3 sequence reads: CASSLAGGNYEQYF. The CDR3 coding sequence is TGTGCCAGCAGCCTAGCGGGGGGGAACTACGAGCAGTACTTC.

V gene TRBV30 combines with J gene TRBJ1-3, with TRBD1 matching over 7 bases. J lost 3 bases, V lost 0 bases, and 8 bases had no gene match. In germline, CDR1 is GTSNPN, CDR2 SVGIG (reference sequence). The CDR3 contains 16 residues. The CDR3 coding sequence is TGTGCCTGGAGTGTCAACAGGGGAGTCCGTGGAAACACCATATATTTT. It yields the protein CAWSVNRGVRGNTIYF.

The V and J genes are TRBV5-6 and TRBJ1-4, with D possibly being TRBD1 (5 bases). Germline V lookup: CDR1 SGHDT, CDR2 YYEEEE. V lost 0 bases and J 10 bases, leaving 10 bases between the germline ends. CDR3 size: 13 residues. The CDR3 sequence is CASSLGRGSKLFF. CDR3 DNA: TGTGCCAGCAGCTTGGGGCGGGGCTCAAAACTGTTTTTT.

This chain links TRBV5-1 with TRBJ1-1; the match to TRBD1 covers 7 bases. Germline assignment: CDR1 SGHRS and CDR2 YFSETQ. The CDR3 is 15 residues long. The trim removed 2 bases at V and 1 base at J, leaving 5 bases unmatched. CDR3 residues: CASSFPGQRNTEAFF. The CDR3 DNA follows: TGCGCCAGCAGCTTTCCGGGACAGAGGAACACTGAAGCTTTCTTT.

This clone has just one count. The chain uses TRBV9 and TRBJ2-5, with 7 bases identical to TRBD1. Losses at the gene ends were 3 bases for V and 2 bases for J; bases not matched to a gene: 4. CDR3 length equals 14 residues. Germline CDR1 and CDR2: SGDLS and YYNGEE. DNA for the CDR3: TGTGCCAGCAGCGCAACAGGGGTACAAGAGACCCAGTACTTC. Translated: CASSATGVQETQYF.

V and J are TRBV6-6 and TRBJ1-1; 8 bases align to TRBD1. CDR3 length: 14 residues. V lost 6 bases and J lost 8; bases outside the gene matches: 11. Germline V gene lookup returns CDR1 MNHNY and CDR2 SVGAGI (reference sequence). DNA of the CDR3: TGTGCCAGCAGCAAAGGGCAGGGGGCCTCAGAAGCTTTCTTT. Translation: CASSKGQGASEAFF.

Details on this clone: Other DNA sequences in the sample encode the same CDR3. The chain has TRBV7-9 and TRBJ1-1, with a weak D call TRBD1 (5 bases). There are 13 residues in the CDR3. The V end was cut by 2 bases, the J end by 4 bases, with 8 bases between. Germline V gives CDR1 SEHNR, CDR2 FQNEAQ (reference sequence). The CDR3 DNA follows: TGTGCCAGCAGCTTAAGGCAGGGCACTGAAGCTTTCTTT. Its protein is CASSLRQGTEAFF.

The chain combines TRBV19 with TRBJ1-3; D is undetermined. V dropped 4 bases and J dropped 1 base, with 11 bases sitting between them. CDR1 is LNHDA, CDR2 SQIVND, per germline (reference sequence). There are 15 residues in the CDR3. CDR3 DNA: TGTGCCAGTAGTACCCCGGTTTCGTCTGGAAACACCATATATTTT. It yields the protein CASSTPVSSGNTIYF. Full variable domain (missing parts from reference TRBV19 and TRBJ1-3): DGGITQSPKYLFRKEGQNVTLSCEQNLNHDAMYWYRQDPGQGLRLIYYSQIVNDFQKGDIAEGYSVSREKKESFPLTVTSAQKNPTAFYLCASSTPVSSGNTIYFGEGSWLTVV.

The chain uses TRBV12-3 or TRBV12-4 and TRBJ1-5; 7 positions match TRBD1. The junction had 10 bases not matched to a gene; V was cut back by 6 bases and J by 11 bases. CDR3 size: 13 residues. The CDR3 nucleotides are TGTGCCAGCAGAAGGACAGGCACTCCCACCCAGCATTTT. Protein sequence: CASRRTGTPTQHF.

The chain links TRBV30 to TRBJ2-7, with 9 bases that match TRBD1. Looked up from germline, CDR1 is GTSNPN and CDR2 is SVGIG (reference sequence). The CDR3 totals 13 residues. Losses at the gene ends were 3 bases for V and 2 bases for J; bases not matched to a gene: 2. The CDR3 region has the DNA TGTGCCTGGAGGGGACAGGGAGCCTACGAGCAGTACTTC. Translated: CAWRGQGAYEQYF. Complete variable domain (other parts from reference TRBV30 and TRBJ2-7): SQTIHQWPATLVQPVGSPLSLECTVEGTSNPNLYWYRQAAGRGLQLLFYSVGIGQISSEVPQNLSASRPQDRQFILSSKKLLLSDSGFYLCAWRGQGAYEQYFGPGTRLTVT.

The chain has TRBV5-5 and TRBJ1-4, with a possible D match to TRBD1 (5 bases). V dropped 1 base and J dropped 5 bases, with 18 bases sitting between them. From germline, CDR1 is SGHKS and CDR2 YYEKEE (reference sequence). This CDR3 is 17 amino acids long. DNA for the CDR3: TGTGCCAGCAGCTTGAGTTCGGCCGCGGGACTAAATGAAAAACTGTTTTTT. Translating it yields CASSLSSAAGLNEKLFF.

This rearrangement joins TRBV5-1 to TRBJ1-2, with TRBD1 matching over 9 bases. Germline V gene data show CDR1 as SGHRS and CDR2 as YFSETQ. The CDR3 is 17 residues long. After removal of 2 bases from V and 4 bases from J, the junction contained 12 bases not matched to a gene. For the CDR3, the DNA is TGCGCCAGCAGCTTACCTTCCGGGACAGGGTTAAGCTATGGCTACACCTTC. Translation: CASSLPSGTGLSYGYTF.